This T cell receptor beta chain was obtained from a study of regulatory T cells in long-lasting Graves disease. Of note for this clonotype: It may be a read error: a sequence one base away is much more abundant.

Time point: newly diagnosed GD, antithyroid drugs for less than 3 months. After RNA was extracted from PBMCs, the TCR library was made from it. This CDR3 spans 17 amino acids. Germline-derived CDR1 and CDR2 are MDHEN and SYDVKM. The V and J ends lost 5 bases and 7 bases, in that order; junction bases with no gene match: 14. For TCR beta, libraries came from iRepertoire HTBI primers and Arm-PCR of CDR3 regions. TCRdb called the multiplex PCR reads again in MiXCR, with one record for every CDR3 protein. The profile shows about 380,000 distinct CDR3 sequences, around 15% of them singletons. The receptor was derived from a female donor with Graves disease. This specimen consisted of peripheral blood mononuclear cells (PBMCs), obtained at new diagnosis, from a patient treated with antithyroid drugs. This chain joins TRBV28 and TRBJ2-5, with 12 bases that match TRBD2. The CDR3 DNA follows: TGTGCCAGCAGTCCGCCGGGACTAGCGGGCTGGGGGGGGACCCAGTACTTC. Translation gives CASSPPGLAGWGGTQYF.